This T cell receptor (beta chain) was captured by sequencing in a study of T-cell reconstitution after alpha-beta-depleted transplantation in children. Only a few counts were recorded for this clonotype. What it recognizes is unknown. Study results and limitations: Diversity of TCRbeta at day 60 was high in some patients, arising from surviving recipient T cells and thymic progenitors. When one year had passed after transplant, most T-cell counts and diversity came from newly produced T cells. Several hundred expanded graft clones reportedly were the source of alpha-beta T cells about two months after transplant.

The library targeted TCRbeta and was prepared with unique molecular identifiers. TCRdb called the PCR reads again in MiXCR, with one record for every CDR3 protein. The sample lists about 980,000 distinct CDR3 sequences, about 29% occurring once. Trimming took off 0 bases at V and 6 bases at J, with 14 bases between the two ends. Germline-derived CDR1 and CDR2 are DFQATT and SNEGSKA (reference sequence). The CDR3 consists of 14 residues. This receptor was obtained from a boy in the first two years of life who had a stem cell transplant for SCID, so the T cells may come from the graft donor. The chain couples TRBV20-1 to TRBJ1-1; D might be TRBD1 (6 bases). The starting material was PBMCs, mostly from graft donor cells, obtained 360 days after TCRalphabeta/CD19-depleted stem cell transplant. CDR3 nucleotide sequence: TGCAGTGCTAGAGAAACAGGGAGGGCGGCTGAAGCTTTCTTT. It codes for CSARETGRAAEAFF.